The clone carrying this TCR beta chain was detected only once. The CDR3 is 14 residues long. V lost 4 bases and J lost 4, with 14 bases in between. Germline values: CDR1 SGHRS, CDR2 YFSETQ. Authors' analysis steps: It was from reference gene primer amplification that nucleated cell counts were estimated. Clones were read by immunoSEQ multiplex PCR, and TCRdb kept only the in-frame ones, dropping some. V, J and clone size were drawn from that table, and D and trimming were deduced from the DNA. The repertoire holds fewer than 100,000 clones, approximately 87% seen once, with more than 15% in the top ten. These data come from a study of blood T cell repertoires in COVID-19. Overall study context: Sites in the United States, Italy and Spain provided acute and convalescent COVID-19 samples. PBMCs, B-cell-depleted T cells, or T cells were the source of the cDNA or gDNA that made up the material.

The TCR comes from an elderly man in a cohort sampled during active COVID-19. Source material: peripheral blood. The genes are TRBV5-1 and TRBJ1-2, with a weak D call TRBD1 (5 bases). CDR3 DNA: TGCGCCAGCAGCATGGAGACAGCCGCCTATGGCTACACCTTC. Translated, it gives CASSMETAAYGYTF.